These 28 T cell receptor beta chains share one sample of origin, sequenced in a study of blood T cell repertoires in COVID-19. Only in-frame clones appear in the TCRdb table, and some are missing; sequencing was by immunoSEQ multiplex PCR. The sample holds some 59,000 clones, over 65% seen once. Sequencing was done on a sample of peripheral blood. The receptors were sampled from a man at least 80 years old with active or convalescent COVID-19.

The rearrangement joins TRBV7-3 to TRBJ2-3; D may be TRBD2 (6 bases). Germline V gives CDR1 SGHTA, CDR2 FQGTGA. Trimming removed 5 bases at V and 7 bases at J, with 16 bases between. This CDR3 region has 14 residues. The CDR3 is CASSQSHGGNTQYF. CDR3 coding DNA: TGTGCCAGCAGCCAAAGCCACGGGGGAAATACGCAGTATTTT.

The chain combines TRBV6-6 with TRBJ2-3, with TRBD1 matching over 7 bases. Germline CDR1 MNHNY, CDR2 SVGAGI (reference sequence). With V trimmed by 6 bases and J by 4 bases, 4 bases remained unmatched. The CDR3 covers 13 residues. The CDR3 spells CASSTTGPDTQYF. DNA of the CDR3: TGTGCCAGCAGCACGACAGGGCCAGATACGCAGTATTTT.

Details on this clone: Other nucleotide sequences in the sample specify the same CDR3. CDR3 residues: CASSRDINYGYTF. CDR3 DNA sequence: TGTGCCAGCAGTCGAGACATAAACTATGGCTACACCTTC. The rearrangement joins TRBV6-6 to TRBJ1-2, with D unresolved. The CDR3 loop spans 13 amino acids. Trimming cost V 5 bases and J 2 bases, with 9 bases left between them. Germline CDR1 reads MNHNY; CDR2 reads SVGAGI (reference sequence).

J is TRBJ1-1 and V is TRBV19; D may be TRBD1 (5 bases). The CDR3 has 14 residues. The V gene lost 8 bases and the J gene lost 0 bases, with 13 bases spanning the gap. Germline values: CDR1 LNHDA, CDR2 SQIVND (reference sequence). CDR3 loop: CASHTPGLNTEAFF. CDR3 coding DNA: TGTGCCAGTCATACCCCAGGGTTGAACACTGAAGCTTTCTTT.

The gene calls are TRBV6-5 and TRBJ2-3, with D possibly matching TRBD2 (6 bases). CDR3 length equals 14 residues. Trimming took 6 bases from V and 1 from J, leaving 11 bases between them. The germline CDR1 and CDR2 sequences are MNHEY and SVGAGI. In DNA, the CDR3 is TGTGCCAGCAGATCAGGGACTGGCACAGATACGCAGTATTTT. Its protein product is CASRSGTGTDTQYF.

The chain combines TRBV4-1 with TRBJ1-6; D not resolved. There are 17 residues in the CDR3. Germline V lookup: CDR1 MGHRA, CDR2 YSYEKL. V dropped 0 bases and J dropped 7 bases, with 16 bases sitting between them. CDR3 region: CASSQETTGRENSPLHF. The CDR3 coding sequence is TGCGCCAGCAGCCAAGAAACTACCGGACGGGAAAATTCACCCCTCCACTTT.

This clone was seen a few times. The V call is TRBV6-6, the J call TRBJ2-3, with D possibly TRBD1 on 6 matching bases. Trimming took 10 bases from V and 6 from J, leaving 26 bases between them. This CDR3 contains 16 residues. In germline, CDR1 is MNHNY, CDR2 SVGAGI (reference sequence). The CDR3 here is CATAPGQLISGDTQYF. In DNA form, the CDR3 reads TGTGCCACCGCGCCTGGACAGCTAATTTCCGGGGATACGCAGTATTTT.

CDR3: CASSGQLNTEAFF. The CDR3 nucleotides are TGCGCCAGCAGTGGACAGCTGAACACTGAAGCTTTCTTT. The V call is TRBV10-2, the J call TRBJ1-1; D might be TRBD1 (5 bases). CDR1 is WSHSY, CDR2 SAAADI, per germline. This CDR3 region has 13 residues. V dropped 4 bases and J dropped 0 bases, with 6 bases sitting between them.

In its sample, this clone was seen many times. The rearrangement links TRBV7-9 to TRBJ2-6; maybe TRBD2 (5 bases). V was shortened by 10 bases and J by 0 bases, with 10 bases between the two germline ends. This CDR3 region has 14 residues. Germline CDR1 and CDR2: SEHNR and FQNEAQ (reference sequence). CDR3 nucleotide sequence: TGTGCCACTGGGGAGTTCTCTGGGGCCAACGTCCTGACTTTC. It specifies CATGEFSGANVLTF.

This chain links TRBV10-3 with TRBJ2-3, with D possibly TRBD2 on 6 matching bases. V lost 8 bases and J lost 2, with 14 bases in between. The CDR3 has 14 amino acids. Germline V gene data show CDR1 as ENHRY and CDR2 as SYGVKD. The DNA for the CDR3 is TGTGCCATCGGGGGGACCGCCTTCACAGATACGCAGTATTTT. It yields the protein CAIGGTAFTDTQYF.

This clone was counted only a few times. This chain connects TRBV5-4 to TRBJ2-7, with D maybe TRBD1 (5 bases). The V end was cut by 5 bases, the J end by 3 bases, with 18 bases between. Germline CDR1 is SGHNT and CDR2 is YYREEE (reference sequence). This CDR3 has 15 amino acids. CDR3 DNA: TGTGCCAGCAGGACGTCCGGACACCCATTCTACGAGCAGTACTTC. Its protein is CASRTSGHPFYEQYF.

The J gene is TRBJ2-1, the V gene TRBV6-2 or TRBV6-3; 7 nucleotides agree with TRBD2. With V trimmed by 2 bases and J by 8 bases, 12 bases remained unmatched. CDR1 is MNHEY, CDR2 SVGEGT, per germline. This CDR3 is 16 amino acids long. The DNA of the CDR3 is TGTGCCAGCAGTTACGCCCTAGCGGTTCGCCTGGATGAGCAGTTCTTC. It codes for CASSYALAVRLDEQFF.

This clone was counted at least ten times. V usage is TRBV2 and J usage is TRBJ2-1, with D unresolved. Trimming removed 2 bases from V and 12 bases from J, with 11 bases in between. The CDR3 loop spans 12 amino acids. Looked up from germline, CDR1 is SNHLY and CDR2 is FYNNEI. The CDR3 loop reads CASSEYRRGQFF. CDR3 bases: TGTGCCAGCAGTGAATACCGTCGAGGGCAGTTCTTC.

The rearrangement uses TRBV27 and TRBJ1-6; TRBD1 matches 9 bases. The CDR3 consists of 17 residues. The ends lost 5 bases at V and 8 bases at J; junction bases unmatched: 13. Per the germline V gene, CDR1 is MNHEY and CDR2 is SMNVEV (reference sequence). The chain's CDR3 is CASSVDPRDRVYSPLHF. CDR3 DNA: TGTGCCAGCAGTGTCGACCCCCGGGACAGGGTATATTCACCCCTCCACTTT.

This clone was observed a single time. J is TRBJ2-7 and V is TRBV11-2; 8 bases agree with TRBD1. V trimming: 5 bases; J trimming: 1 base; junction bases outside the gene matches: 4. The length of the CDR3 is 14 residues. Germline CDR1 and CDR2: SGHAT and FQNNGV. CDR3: CASSRTGTSYEQYF. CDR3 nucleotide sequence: TGTGCCAGCAGCAGGACAGGGACGTCCTACGAGCAGTACTTC.

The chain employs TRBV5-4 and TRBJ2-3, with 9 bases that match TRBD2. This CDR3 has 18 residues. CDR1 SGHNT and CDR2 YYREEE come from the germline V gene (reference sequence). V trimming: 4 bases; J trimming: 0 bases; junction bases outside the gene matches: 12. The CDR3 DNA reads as TGTGCCAGCAGCCCCCTAGCGGGAATGGACTCTAGCACAGATACGCAGTATTTT. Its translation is CASSPLAGMDSSTDTQYF.

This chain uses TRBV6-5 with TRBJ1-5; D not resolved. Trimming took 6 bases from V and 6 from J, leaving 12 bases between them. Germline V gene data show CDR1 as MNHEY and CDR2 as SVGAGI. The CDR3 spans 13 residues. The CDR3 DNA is TGTGCCAGCAGGAGGGATCACGTTCAGCCCCAGCATTTT. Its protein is CASRRDHVQPQHF.

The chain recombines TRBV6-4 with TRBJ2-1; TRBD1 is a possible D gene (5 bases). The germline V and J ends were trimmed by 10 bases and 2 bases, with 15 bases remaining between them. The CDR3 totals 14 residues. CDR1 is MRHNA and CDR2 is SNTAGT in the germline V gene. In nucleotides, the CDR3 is TGTGCCACCTCCCGGTGGGGCCCCTACAATGAGCAGTTCTTC. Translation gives CATSRWGPYNEQFF.

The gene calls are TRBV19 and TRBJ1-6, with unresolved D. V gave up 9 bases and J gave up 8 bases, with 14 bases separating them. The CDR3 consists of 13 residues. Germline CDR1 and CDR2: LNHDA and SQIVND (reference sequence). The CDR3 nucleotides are TGTGCCAGCCAAGCCACGAAAGATTCACCCCTCCACTTT. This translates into CASQATKDSPLHF.

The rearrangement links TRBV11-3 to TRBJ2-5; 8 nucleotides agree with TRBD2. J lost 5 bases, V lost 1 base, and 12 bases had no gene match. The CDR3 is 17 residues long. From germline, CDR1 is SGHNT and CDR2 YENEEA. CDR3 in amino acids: CASSLGFTAGAGETQYF. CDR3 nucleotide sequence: TGTGCCAGCAGCTTAGGGTTTACAGCGGGGGCGGGCGAGACCCAGTACTTC.

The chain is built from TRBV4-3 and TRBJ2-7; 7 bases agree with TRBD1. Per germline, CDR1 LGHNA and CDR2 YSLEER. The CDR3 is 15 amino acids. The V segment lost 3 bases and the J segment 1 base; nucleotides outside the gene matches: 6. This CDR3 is CASSQRTGWSYEQYF. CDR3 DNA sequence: TGCGCCAGCAGCCAGCGGACAGGATGGTCCTACGAGCAGTACTTC.

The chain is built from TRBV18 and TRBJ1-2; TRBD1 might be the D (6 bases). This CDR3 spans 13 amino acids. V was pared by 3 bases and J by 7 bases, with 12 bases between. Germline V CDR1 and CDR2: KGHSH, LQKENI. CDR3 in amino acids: CASSPRTEGGYTF. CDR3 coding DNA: TGTGCCAGCTCACCTAGGACAGAGGGTGGCTACACCTTC.

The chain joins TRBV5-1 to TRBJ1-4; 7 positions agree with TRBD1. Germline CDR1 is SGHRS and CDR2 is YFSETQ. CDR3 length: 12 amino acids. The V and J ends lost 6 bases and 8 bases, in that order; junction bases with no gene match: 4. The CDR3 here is CASTQQGEKLFF. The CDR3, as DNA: TGCGCCAGCACACAACAGGGGGAAAAACTGTTTTTT.

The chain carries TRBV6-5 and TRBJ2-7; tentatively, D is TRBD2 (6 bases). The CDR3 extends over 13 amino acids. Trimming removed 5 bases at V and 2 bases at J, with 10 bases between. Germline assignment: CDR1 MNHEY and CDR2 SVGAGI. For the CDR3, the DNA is TGTGCCAGCAGTCTTAGCGGAACCTACGAGCAGTACTTC. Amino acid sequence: CASSLSGTYEQYF.

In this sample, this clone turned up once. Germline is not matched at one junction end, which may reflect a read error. Here the CDR3 reads CASSLASGGQETQYF. As DNA, the CDR3 is TGTGCTAGCAGCTTAGCATCCGGGGGCCAAGAGACCCAGTACTTC. The chain recombines TRBV7-7 with TRBJ2-5; maybe TRBD2 (6 bases). This CDR3 is built from 15 residues. The germline V gene encodes CDR1 SSHAT and CDR2 FNYEAQ (reference sequence).

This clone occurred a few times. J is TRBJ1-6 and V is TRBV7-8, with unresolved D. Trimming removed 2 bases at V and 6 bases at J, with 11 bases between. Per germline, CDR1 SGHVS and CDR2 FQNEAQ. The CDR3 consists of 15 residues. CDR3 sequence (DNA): TGTGCCAGCAGCTTATCTCGTGTCTTTAATTCACCCCTCCACTTT. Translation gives CASSLSRVFNSPLHF. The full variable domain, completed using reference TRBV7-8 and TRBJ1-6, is GAGVSQSPRYKVAKRGQDVALRCDPISGHVSLFWYQQALGQGPEFLTYFQNEAQLDKSGLPSDRFFAERPEGSVSTLKIQRTQQEDSAVYLCASSLSRVFNSPLHFGNGTRLTVT.

CDR3 DNA sequence: TGTGCCAGCAGCGTAGGGCAGATGGCTGAAAAACTGTTTTTT. Protein product: CASSVGQMAEKLFF. This chain links TRBV9 with TRBJ1-4, with unresolved D. Germline CDR1 reads SGDLS; CDR2 reads YYNGEE. The CDR3 covers 14 residues. V was cut by 0 bases and J by 7 bases, with 10 bases left in between.

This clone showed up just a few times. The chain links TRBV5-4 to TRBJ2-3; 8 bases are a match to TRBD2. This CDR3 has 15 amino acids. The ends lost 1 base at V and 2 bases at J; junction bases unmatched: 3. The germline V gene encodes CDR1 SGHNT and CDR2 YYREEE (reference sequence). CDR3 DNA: TGTGCCAGCAGCTTGCTAGCGGGCGTCACAGATACGCAGTATTTT. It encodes CASSLLAGVTDTQYF.